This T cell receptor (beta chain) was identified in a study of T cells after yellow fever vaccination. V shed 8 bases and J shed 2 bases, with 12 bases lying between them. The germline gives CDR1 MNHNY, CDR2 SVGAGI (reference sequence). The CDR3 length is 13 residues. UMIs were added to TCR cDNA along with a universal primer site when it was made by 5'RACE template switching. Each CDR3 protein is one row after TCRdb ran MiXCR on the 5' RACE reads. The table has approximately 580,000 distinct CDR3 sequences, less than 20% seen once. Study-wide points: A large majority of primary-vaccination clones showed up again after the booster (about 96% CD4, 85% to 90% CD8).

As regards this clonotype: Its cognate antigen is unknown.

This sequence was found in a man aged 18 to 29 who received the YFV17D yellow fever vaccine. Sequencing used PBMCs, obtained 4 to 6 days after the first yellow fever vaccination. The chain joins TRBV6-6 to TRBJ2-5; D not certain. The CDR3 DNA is TGTGCCAGCGTCGGTGCGCGACAAGAGACCCAGTACTTC. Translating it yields CASVGARQETQYF.